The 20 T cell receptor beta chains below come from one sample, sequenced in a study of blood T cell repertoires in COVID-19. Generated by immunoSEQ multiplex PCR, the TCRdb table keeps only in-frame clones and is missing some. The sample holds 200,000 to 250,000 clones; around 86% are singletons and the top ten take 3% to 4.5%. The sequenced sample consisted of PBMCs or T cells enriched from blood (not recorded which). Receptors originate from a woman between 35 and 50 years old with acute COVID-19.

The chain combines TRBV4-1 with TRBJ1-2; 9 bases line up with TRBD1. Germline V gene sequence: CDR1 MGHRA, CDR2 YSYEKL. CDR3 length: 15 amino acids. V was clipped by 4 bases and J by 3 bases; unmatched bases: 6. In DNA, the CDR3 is TGCGCCAGCAGCCGGAACAGGGGGCGGGACTATGGCTACACCTTC. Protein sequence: CASSRNRGRDYGYTF.

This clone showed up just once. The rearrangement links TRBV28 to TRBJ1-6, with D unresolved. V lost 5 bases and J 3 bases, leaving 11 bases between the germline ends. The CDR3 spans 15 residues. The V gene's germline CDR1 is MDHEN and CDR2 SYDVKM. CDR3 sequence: CASSPQVGYNSPLHF. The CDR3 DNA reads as TGTGCCAGCAGTCCTCAGGTGGGCTATAATTCACCCCTCCACTTT.

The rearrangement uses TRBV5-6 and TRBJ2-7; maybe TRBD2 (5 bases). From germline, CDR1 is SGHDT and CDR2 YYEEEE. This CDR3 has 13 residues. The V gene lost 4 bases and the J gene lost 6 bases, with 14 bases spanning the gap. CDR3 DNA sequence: TGTGCCAGCAGCAACGGGGAGTTCGGCGAGCAGTACTTC. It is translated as CASSNGEFGEQYF.

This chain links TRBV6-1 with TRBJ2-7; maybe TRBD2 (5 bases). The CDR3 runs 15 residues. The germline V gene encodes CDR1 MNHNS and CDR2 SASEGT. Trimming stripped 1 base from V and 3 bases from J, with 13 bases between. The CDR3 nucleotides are TGTGCCAGCAGTGAAGTGGGAGACACAATCTACGAGCAGTACGTC. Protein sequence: CASSEVGDTIYEQYV.

CDR3 loop: CAAHTDSVANYGYTF. For the CDR3, the DNA is TGTGCCGCCCACACGGATAGCGTAGCGAACTATGGCTACACCTTC. The chain joins TRBV6-5 to TRBJ1-2; no clear D gene. The CDR3 loop spans 15 amino acids. Trimming cost V 11 bases and J 2 bases, with 21 bases left between them. The germline gives CDR1 MNHEY, CDR2 SVGAGI.

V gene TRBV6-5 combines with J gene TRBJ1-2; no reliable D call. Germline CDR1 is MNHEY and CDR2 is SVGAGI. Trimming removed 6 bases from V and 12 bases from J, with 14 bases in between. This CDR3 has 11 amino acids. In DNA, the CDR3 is TGTGCCAGCAGATATACCGCGCAGGACACCTTC. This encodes CASRYTAQDTF.

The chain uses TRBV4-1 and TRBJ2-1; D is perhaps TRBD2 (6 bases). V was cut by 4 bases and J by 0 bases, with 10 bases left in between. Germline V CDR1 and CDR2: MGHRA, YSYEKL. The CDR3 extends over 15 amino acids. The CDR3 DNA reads TGCGCCAGCAGCCCGCGGGACGGCTCCTACAATGAGCAGTTCTTC. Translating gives CASSPRDGSYNEQFF.

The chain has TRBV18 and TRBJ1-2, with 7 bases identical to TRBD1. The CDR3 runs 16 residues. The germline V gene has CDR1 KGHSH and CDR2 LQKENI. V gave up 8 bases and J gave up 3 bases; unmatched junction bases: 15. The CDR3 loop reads CASRASGTEKYYGYTF. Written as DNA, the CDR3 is TGTGCCAGCCGCGCATCGGGGACAGAGAAATACTATGGCTACACCTTC.

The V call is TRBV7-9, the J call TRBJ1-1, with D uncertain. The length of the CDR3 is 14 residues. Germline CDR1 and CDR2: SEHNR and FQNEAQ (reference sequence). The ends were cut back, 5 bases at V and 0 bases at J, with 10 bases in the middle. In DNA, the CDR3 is TGTGCCAGCAGCCCAAGTCAGATGAACACTGAAGCTTTCTTT. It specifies CASSPSQMNTEAFF.

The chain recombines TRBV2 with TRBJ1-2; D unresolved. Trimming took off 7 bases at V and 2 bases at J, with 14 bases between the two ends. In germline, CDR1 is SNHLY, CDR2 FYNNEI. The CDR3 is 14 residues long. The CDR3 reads CASIPSTFNYGYTF. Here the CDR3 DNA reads TGTGCCAGCATCCCGAGTACTTTCAACTATGGCTACACCTTC.

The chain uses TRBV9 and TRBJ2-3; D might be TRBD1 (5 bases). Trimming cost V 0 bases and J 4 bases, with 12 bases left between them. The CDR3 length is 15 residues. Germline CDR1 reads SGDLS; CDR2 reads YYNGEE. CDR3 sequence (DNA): TGTGCCAGCAGCGTAGGCCAGGGATGGCCAGATACGCAGTATTTT. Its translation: CASSVGQGWPDTQYF.

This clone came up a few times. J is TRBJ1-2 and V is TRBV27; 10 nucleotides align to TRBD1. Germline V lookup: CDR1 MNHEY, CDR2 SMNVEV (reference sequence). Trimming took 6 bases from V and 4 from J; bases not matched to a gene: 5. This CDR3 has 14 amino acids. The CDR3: CASRGTGAGYGYTF. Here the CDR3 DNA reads TGTGCCAGCAGGGGGACAGGGGCGGGCTATGGCTACACCTTC.

This CDR3 reads CASSLDRASGNTIYF. DNA of the CDR3: TGTGCCAGCAGCTTGGACAGGGCTAGTGGAAACACCATATATTTT. The genes are TRBV13 and TRBJ1-3, with TRBD1 identical over 8 bases. The CDR3 runs 15 residues. V shed 3 bases, J shed 3 bases, and the junction held 4 bases outside the gene matches. CDR1 PRHDT and CDR2 FYEKMQ come from the germline V gene (reference sequence).

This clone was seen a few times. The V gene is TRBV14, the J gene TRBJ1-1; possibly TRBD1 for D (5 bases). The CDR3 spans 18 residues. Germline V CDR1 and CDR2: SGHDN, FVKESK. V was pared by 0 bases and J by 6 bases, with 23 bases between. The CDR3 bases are TGTGCCAGCAGCCAAGATTGGGGGGAAGGACCCCGGAGCGCTGAAGCTTTCTTT. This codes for CASSQDWGEGPRSAEAFF.

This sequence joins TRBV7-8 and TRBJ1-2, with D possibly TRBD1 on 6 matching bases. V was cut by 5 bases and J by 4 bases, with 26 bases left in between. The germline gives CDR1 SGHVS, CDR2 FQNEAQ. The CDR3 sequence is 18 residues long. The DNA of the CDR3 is TGTGCCAGCAGCCGCGCCGATTTAGGGGGGGCCCAAGTCTATGGCTACACCTTC. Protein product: CASSRADLGGAQVYGYTF.

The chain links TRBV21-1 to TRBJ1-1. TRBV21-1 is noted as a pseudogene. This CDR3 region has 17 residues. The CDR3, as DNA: TGTGCCAGCAGCAAAGCTCGGGGGGTAGGACACCATACTGAAGCTTTCTTT. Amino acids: CASSKARGVGHHTEAFF.

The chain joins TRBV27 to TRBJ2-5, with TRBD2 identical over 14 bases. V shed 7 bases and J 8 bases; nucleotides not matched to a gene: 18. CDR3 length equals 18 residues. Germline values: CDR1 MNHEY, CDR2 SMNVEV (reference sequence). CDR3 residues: CASTPSGTSGGGGRTQYF. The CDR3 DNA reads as TGTGCCAGCACCCCAAGCGGGACTAGCGGGGGCGGGGGGAGAACCCAGTACTTC.

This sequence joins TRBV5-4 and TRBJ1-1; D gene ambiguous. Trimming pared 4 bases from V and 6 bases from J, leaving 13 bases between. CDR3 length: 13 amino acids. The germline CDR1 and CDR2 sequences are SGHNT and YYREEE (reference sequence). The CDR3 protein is CASSAGPLSEAFF. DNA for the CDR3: TGTGCCAGCAGCGCGGGCCCTTTATCTGAAGCTTTCTTT.

This CDR3 reads CASSLTQGPYTF. The CDR3 DNA reads TGTGCCAGCAGCTTGACTCAGGGGCCCTACACCTTC. The chain joins TRBV5-6 to TRBJ1-2; the D gene is possibly TRBD1 (6 bases). The CDR3 covers 12 residues. The germline V gene has CDR1 SGHDT and CDR2 YYEEEE. Trimming pared 1 base from V and 10 bases from J, leaving 11 bases between.

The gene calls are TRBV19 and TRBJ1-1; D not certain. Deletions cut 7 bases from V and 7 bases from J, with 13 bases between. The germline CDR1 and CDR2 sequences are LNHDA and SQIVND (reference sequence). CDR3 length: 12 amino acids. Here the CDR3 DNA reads TGTGCCAGTAACAACCGGAGACTTGAAGCTTTCTTT. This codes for CASNNRRLEAFF.